This TCR beta chain was sequenced for a study of blood T cell repertoires in COVID-19. Study-level information: Both acute and convalescent COVID-19 samples were obtained from the United States, Italy and Spain. T cells, B-cell-depleted T cells, or PBMCs supplied cDNA or gDNA.

Authors' analysis steps: For nucleated cells, counts were estimated from reference gene primer amplification. Using immunoSEQ multiplex PCR, the repertoire was profiled, and TCRdb retains in-frame clones only, with some absent. V, J and clone size are taken as reported in that table, and D and trimming were inferred from the DNA itself. The sample lists around 250,000 clones; around 86% were seen once. The V end lost 1 base, the J end lost 5 bases, and 16 bases lay between the germline ends. Germline lookup yields CDR1 SGDLS and CDR2 YYNGEE. The CDR3 totals 16 residues. This clonotype was obtained from a woman between 40 and 50 years old who had recovered from COVID-19. The source material was peripheral blood. This chain uses TRBV9 with TRBJ2-1, with D possibly being TRBD2 (6 bases). This chain's CDR3 is CASSVQGASAHNEQFF. CDR3 in DNA: TGTGCCAGCAGCGTACAAGGGGCTAGCGCTCACAATGAGCAGTTCTTC.